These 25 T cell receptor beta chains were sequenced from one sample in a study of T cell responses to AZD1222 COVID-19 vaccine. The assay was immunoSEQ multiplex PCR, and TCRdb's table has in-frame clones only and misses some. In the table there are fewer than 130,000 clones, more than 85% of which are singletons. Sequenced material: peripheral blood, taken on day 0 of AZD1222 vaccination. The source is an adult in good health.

The CDR3 sequence is CASSIFTEAFF. The CDR3 DNA reads TGTGCCAGCAGCATTTTCACTGAAGCTTTCTTT. The V call is TRBV11-2, the J call TRBJ1-1; D remains unclear. V was pared by 5 bases and J by 4 bases, with 5 bases between. Germline V gives CDR1 SGHAT, CDR2 FQNNGV. The CDR3 consists of 11 residues. The whole variable domain, filled in from reference TRBV11-2 and TRBJ1-1, reads EAGVAQSPRYKIIEKRQSVAFWCNPISGHATLYWYQQILGQGPKLLIQFQNNGVVDDSQLPKDRFSAERLKGVDSTLKIQPAKLEDSAVYLCASSIFTEAFFGQGTRLTVV.

CDR3 region: CASSYSRDGQPQHF. CDR3 in DNA: TGTGCCAGCAGTTACTCGCGGGACGGTCAGCCCCAGCATTTT. The chain carries TRBV6-5 and TRBJ1-5; D possibly corresponds to TRBD1 (5 bases). In germline, CDR1 is MNHEY, CDR2 SVGAGI. Trimming took 0 bases from V and 6 from J, leaving 9 bases between them. There are 14 residues in the CDR3.

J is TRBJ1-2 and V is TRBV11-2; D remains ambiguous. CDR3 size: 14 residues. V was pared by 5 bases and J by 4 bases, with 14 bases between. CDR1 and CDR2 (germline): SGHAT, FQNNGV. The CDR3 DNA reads TGTGCCAGCAGCCCCGGTGGAGGCCCCTATGGCTACACCTTC. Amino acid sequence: CASSPGGGPYGYTF.

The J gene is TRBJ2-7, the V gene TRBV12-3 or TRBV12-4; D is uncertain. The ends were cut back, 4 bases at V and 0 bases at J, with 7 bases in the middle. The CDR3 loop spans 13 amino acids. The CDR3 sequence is CASSYETSYEQYF. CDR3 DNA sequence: TGTGCCAGCAGTTACGAAACCTCCTACGAGCAGTACTTC.

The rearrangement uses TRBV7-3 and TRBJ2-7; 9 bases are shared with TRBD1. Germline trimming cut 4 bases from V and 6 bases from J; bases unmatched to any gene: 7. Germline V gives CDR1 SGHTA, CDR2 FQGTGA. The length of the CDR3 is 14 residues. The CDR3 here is CASSSGQGFSEQYF. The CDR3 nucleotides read TGTGCCAGCAGCTCGGGACAGGGTTTTAGCGAGCAGTACTTC.

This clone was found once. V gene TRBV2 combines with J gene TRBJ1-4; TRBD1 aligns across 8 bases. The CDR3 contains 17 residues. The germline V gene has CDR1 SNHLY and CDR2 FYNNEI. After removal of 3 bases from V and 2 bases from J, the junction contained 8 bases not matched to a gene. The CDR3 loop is CASSDTRGPGTNEKLFF. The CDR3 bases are TGTGCCAGCAGTGACACCAGGGGGCCAGGGACTAATGAAAAACTGTTTTTT.

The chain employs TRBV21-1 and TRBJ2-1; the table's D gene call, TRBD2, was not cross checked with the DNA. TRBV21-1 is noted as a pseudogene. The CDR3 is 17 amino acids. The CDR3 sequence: CASSILRTSGPYNEQFF. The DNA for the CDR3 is TGTGCCAGCAGCATCTTGAGGACTAGCGGTCCCTACAATGAGCAGTTCTTC.

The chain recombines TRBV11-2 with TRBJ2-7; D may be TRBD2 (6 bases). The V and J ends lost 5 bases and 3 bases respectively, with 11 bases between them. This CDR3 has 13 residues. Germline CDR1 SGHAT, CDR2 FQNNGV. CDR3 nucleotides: TGTGCCAGCAGCCCCGCCGGGGGCTACGAGCAGTACTTC. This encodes CASSPAGGYEQYF.

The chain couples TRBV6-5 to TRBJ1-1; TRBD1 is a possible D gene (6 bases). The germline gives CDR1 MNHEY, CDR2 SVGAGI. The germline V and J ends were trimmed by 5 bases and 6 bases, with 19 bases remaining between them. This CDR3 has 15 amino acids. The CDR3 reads CASSRGDIRDAEAFF. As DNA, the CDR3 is TGTGCCAGCAGTCGGGGGGACATCCGGGATGCTGAAGCTTTCTTT.

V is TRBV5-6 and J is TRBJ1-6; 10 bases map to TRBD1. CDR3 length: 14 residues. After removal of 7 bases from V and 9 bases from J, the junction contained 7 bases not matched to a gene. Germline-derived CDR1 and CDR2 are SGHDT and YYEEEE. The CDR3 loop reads CASAGDRGGSPLHF. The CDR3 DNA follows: TGTGCCAGCGCAGGGGACAGGGGCGGTTCACCCCTCCACTTT.

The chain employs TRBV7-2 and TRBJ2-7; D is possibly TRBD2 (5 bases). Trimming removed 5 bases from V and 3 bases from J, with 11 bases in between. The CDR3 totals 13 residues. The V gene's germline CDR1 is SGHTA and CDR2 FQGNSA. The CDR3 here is CASSRGLLYEQYF. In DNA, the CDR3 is TGTGCCAGCAGCCGCGGACTGCTCTACGAGCAGTACTTC.

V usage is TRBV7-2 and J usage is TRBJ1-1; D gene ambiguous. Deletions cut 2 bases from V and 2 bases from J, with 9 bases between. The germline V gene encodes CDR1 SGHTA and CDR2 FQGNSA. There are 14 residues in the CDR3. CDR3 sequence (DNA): TGTGCCAGCAGCTTATGGGCGACAAACACTGAAGCTTTCTTT. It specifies CASSLWATNTEAFF. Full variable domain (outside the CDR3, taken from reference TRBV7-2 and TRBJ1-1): GAGVSQSPSNKVTEKGKDVELRCDPISGHTALYWYRQSLGQGLEFLIYFQGNSAPDKSGLPSDRFSAERTGGSVSTLTIQRTQQEDSAVYLCASSLWATNTEAFFGQGTRLTVV.

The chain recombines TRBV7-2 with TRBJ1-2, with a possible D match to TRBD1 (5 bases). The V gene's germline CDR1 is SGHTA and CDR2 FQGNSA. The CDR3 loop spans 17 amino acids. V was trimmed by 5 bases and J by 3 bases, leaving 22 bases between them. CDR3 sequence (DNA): TGTGCCAGCAGCCCACGAAGGGGAGAACAAGTGTACTATGGCTACACCTTC. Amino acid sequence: CASSPRRGEQVYYGYTF.

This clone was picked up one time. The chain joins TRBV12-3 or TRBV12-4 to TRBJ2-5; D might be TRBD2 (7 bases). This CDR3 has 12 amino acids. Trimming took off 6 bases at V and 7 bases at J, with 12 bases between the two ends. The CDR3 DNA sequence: TGTGCCAGCAGGTCAGGGGAGGGGACCCAGTACTTC. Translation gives CASRSGEGTQYF.

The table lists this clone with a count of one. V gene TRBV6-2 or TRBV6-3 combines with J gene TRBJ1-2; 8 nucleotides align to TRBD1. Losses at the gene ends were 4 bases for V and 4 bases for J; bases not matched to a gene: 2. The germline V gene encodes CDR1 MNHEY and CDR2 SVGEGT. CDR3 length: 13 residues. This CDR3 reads CASSSDRGYGYTF. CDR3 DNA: TGTGCCAGCAGTTCCGACAGGGGCTATGGCTACACCTTC.

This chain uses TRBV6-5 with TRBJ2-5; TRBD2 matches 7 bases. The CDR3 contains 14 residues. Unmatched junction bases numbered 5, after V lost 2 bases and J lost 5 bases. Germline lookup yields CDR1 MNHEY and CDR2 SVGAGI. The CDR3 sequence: CASSYGGSRETQYF. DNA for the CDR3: TGTGCCAGCAGTTACGGCGGGAGTAGGGAGACCCAGTACTTC.

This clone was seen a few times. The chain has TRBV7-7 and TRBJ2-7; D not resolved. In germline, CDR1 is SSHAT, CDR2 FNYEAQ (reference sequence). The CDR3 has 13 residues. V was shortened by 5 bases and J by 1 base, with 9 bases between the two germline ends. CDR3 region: CASSQAVSYEQYF. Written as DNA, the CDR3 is TGTGCCAGCAGCCAGGCCGTGTCCTACGAGCAGTACTTC. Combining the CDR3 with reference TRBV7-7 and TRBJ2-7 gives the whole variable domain GAGVSQSPRYKVTKRGQDVTLRCDPISSHATLYWYQQALGQGPEFLTYFNYEAQPDKSGLPSDRFSAERPEGSISTLTIQRTEQRDSAMYRCASSQAVSYEQYFGPGTRLTVT.

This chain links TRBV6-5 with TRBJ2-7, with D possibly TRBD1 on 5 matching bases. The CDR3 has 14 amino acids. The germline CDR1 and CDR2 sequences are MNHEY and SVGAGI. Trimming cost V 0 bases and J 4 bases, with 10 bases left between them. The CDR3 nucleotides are TGTGCCAGCAGTTACTCGTCCAGGGCTTACGAGCAGTACTTC. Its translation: CASSYSSRAYEQYF.

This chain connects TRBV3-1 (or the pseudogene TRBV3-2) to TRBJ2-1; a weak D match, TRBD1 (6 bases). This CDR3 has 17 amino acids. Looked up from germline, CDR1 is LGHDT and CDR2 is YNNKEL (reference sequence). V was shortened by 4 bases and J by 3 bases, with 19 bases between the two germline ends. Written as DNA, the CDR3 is TGTGCCAGCAGCCTAACCCAGACTGGGGGCTACTACAATGAGCAGTTCTTC. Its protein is CASSLTQTGGYYNEQFF.

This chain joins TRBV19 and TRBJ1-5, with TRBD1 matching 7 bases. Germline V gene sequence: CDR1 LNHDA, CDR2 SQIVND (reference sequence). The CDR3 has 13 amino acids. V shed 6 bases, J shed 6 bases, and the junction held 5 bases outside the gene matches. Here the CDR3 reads CASSIDRAQPQHF. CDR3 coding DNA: TGTGCCAGTAGCATTGACAGGGCTCAGCCCCAGCATTTT.

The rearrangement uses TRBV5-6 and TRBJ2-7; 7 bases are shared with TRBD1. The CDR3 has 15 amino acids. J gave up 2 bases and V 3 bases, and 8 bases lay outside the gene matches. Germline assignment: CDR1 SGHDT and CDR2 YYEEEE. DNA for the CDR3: TGTGCCAGCAGCTCTCAGGGCACAGGGGCCTACGAGCAGTACTTC. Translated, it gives CASSSQGTGAYEQYF. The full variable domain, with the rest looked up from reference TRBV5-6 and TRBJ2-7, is DAGVTQSPTHLIKTRGQQVTLRCSPKSGHDTVSWYQQALGQGPQFIFQYYEEEERQRGNFPDRFSGHQFPNYSSELNVNALLLGDSALYLCASSSQGTGAYEQYFGPGTRLTVT.

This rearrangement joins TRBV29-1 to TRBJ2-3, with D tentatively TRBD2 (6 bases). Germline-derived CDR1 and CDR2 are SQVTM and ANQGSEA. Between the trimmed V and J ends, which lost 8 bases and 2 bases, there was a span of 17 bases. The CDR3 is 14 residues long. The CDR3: CSTGGSGITDTQYF. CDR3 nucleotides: TGCAGCACCGGGGGTAGCGGAATCACAGATACGCAGTATTTT.

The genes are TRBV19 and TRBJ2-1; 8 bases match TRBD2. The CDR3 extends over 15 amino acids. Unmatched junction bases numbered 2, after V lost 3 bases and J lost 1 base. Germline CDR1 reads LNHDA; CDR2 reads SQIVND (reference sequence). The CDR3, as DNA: TGTGCCAGTAGTATGCGGGGGGAGTCCTACAATGAGCAGTTCTTC. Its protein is CASSMRGESYNEQFF.

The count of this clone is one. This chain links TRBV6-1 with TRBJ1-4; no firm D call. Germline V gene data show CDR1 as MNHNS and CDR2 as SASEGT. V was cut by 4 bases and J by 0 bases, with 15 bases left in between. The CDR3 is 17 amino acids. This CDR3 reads CASSAGRQPATNEKLFF. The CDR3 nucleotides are TGTGCCAGCAGTGCCGGGAGACAACCAGCAACTAATGAAAAACTGTTTTTT.

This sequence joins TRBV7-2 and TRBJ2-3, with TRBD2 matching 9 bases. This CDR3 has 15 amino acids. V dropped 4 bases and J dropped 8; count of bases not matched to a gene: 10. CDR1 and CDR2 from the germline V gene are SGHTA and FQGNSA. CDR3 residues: CASSSQRGASSTQYF. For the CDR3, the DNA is TGTGCCAGCAGCTCGCAGCGGGGGGCTTCGTCTACGCAGTATTTT.